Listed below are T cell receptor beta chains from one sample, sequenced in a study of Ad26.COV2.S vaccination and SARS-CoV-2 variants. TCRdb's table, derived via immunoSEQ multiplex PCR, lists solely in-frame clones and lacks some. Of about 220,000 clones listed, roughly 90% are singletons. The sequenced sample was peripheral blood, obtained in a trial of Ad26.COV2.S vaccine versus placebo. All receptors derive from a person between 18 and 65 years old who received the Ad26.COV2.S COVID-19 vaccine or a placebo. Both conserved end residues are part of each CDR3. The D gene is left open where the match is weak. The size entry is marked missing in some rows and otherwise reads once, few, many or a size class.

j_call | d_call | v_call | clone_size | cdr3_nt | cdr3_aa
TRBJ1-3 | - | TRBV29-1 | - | TGCAGCTCCTCGACAGATTCTGGAAACACCATATATTTT | CSSSTDSGNTIYF
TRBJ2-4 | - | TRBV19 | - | TGTGCCAGTAGTATATCGGCAATCAAAAACATTCAGTACTTC | CASSISAIKNIQYF
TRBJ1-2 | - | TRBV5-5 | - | TGTGCCAGCAGCCCGGGGGGGCAGGGAGGTGGCTACACCTTC | CASSPGGQGGGYTF
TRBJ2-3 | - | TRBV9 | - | TGTGCCAGCAGCGTAGTTGGGTGGGTCACAGATACGCAGTATTTT | CASSVVGWVTDTQYF
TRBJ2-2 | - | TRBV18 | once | TGTGCCAGCTCCCCCGGGACGGCGAACACCGGGGAGCTGTTTTTT | CASSPGTANTGELFF
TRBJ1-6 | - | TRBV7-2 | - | TGTGCCAGCAGCTTGCGGGGTCAACCTAATTCACCCCTCCACTTT | CASSLRGQPNSPLHF
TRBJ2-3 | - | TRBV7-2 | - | TGTGCCAGCAGCTTAGGGCGGTATACGCAGTATTTT | CASSLGRYTQYF
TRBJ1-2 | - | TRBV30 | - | TGTGCCTGGACCACTGGGGGGCCAGATGGGAATGGCTACACCTTC | CAWTTGGPDGNGYTF
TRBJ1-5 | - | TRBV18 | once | TGTGCCAGCTCACCACCAGGGAGCAATCAGCCCCAGCATTTT | CASSPPGSNQPQHF
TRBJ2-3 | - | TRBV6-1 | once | TGTGCCAGCAGTGAAGTGGGAGATACGCAGTATTTT | CASSEVGDTQYF
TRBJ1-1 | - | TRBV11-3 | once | TGTGCCAGCAGCCCTCGGGACAACACTGAAGCTTTCTTT | CASSPRDNTEAFF
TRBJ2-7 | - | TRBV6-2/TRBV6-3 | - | TGTGCCAGCAGTTACTCGGGGGTAGACGAGCAGTACTTC | CASSYSGVDEQYF
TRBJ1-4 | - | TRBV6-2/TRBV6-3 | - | TGTGCCAGCAGTTATCCCGGGACCTCCGAAAAACTGTTTTTT | CASSYPGTSEKLFF
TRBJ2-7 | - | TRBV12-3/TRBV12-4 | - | TGTGCCAGCAGCCCGGTCTTCTACGAGCAGTACTTC | CASSPVFYEQYF
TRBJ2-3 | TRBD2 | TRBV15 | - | TGTGCCACCAGCAGAGATCTCCGCGGGAGTGGAACAGATACGCAGTATTTT | CATSRDLRGSGTDTQYF
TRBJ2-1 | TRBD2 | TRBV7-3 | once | TGTGCCAGCAGCTACCTAGCGGGAGGGAATGAGCAGTTCTTC | CASSYLAGGNEQFF
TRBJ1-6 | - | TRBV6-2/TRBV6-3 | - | TGTGCCAGCAGTTACGCGTGGCCGGGGGCGAATTCACCCCTCCACTTT | CASSYAWPGANSPLHF
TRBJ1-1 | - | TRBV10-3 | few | TGTGCCATCAGTCTGGACGGATCAACGAACACTGAAGCTTTCTTT | CAISLDGSTNTEAFF
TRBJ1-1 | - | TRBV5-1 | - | TGCGCCAGCAGCTTGATACGGGGAGGGCCCAGGAACACTGAAGCTTTCTTT | CASSLIRGGPRNTEAFF
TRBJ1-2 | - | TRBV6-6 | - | TGTGCCATCCGACCGACAGTGATGAACTATGGCTACACCTTC | CAIRPTVMNYGYTF
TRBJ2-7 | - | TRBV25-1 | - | TGTGCCAGCAGTGGAGGAGGCTACGAGCAGTACTTC | CASSGGGYEQYF
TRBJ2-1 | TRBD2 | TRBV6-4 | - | TGTGCCAGCAGTCGGACTAGCGGACCGGATGAGCAGTTCTTC | CASSRTSGPDEQFF
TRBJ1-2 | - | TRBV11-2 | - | TGTGCCAGCAGCTTAGATAGCTATGGCTACACCTTC | CASSLDSYGYTF
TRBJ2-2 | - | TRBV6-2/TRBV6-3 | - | TGTGCCAGCAGTTACAGGGGGGAGACAGGTCGGCGAGGTGGTCTGTTTTTT | CASSYRGETGRRGGLFF
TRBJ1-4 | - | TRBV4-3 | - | TGCGCCAGCAGCCAAGATTGGGATGAAAAACTGTTTTTT | CASSQDWDEKLFF
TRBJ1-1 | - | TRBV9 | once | TGTGCCAGCAGCCCCGTAGGGGACCCGAACACTGAAGCTTTCTTT | CASSPVGDPNTEAFF
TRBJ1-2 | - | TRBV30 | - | TGTGCCTGGGTGAAAGGGAATGGCTACACCTTC | CAWVKGNGYTF
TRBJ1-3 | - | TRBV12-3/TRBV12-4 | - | TGTGCCAGCAGTCCCATAGGGGGAAACACCATATATTTT | CASSPIGGNTIYF
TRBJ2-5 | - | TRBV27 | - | TGTGCCAGCAGACCTCCTAATGGGGAGACCCAGTACTTC | CASRPPNGETQYF
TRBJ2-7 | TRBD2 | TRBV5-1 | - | TGCGCCAGCAGCCGGAGCGGGGGGAATTACGAGCAGTACTTC | CASSRSGGNYEQYF
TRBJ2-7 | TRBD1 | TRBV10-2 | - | TGCGCCAGCAGGCCACCGGGACAGGGGACCGGAGAGCAGTACTTC | CASRPPGQGTGEQYF
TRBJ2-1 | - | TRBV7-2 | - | TGTGCCAGCAGCCGGATCCTAGCAGGCAGTGAGCAGTTCTTC | CASSRILAGSEQFF
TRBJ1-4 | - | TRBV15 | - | TGTGCCACCAGCGCCCGGACCTCCAACGGTGAAAAACTGTTTTTT | CATSARTSNGEKLFF
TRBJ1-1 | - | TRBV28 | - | TGTGCCAGCAGTTCTAACCTCCAGGGTACGAGAACTGAAGCTTTCTTT | CASSSNLQGTRTEAFF
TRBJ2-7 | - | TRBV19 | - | TGTGCCAGTAGTATAGCGGTCGCCTACGAGCAGTACTTC | CASSIAVAYEQYF
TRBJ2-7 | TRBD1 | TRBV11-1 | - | TGTGCCAGCAGCTCCTCGACAGGGGGATACGAGCAGTACTTC | CASSSSTGGYEQYF
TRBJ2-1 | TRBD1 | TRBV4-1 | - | TGCGCCAGCAGCCAGCCAGGGGACAGTGCATACAATGAGCAGTTCTTC | CASSQPGDSAYNEQFF
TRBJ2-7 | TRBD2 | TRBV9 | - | TGTGCCAGCAGCGTAGACGCTAGCGGGGGGGCCCGAGACGAGCAGTACTTC | CASSVDASGGARDEQYF
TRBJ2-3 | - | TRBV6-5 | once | TGTGCCAGCAGGGGGATGGACGGGGGAGATACGCAGTATTTT | CASRGMDGGDTQYF
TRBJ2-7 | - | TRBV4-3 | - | TGCGCCAGCAGCTCACAGGGTGGGTACGAGCAGTACTTC | CASSSQGGYEQYF
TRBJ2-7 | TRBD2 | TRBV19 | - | TGTGCCAGTACCCCGGGAGGCCGAGGGGTCGAGCAGTACTTC | CASTPGGRGVEQYF
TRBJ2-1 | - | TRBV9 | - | TGTGCCAGCAGCGTAGAGCTAGCCCTCGATGAGCAGTTCTTC | CASSVELALDEQFF
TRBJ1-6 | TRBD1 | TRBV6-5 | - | TGTGCCAGCGGGACAGGGGTGTCACCCCTCCACTTT | CASGTGVSPLHF
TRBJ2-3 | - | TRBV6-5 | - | TGTGCCAGCATACTACAGGGTGAGGGTACGCAGTATTTT | CASILQGEGTQYF
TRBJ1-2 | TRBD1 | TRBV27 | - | TGTGCCAGCAGACAACAGACAGGGGGCGGCTACACCTTC | CASRQQTGGGYTF
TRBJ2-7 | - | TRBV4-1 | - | TGCGCCAGCAGTTTGCCGGGGCCCTTTATGAGGGAGCAGTACTTC | CASSLPGPFMREQYF
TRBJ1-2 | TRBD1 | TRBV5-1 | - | TGCGCCAGCAGCTTAACAGGGGTCGGCTACACCTTC | CASSLTGVGYTF
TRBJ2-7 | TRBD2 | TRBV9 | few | TGTGCCAGCAGCGTAATTTGGCGGGGGACCTACGAGCAGTACTTC | CASSVIWRGTYEQYF
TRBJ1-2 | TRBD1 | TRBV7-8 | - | TGTGCCAGCAGCCTATCGGGACAGGCCTATGGCTACACCTTC | CASSLSGQAYGYTF
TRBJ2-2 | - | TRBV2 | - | TGTGCCAGCAGTGACAGAGCGAACACCGGGGAGCTGTTTTTT | CASSDRANTGELFF
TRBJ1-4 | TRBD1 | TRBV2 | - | TGTGCCAGCAGTTTGACAGGGGCTAATGAAAAACTGTTTTTT | CASSLTGANEKLFF
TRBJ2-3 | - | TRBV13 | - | TGTGCCAGCAGCTTAGGACAGACAGATACGCAGTATTTT | CASSLGQTDTQYF
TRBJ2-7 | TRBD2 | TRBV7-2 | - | TGTGCCAGCAGCGGCGAAGCGGGGCCCTACGAGCAGTACTTC | CASSGEAGPYEQYF